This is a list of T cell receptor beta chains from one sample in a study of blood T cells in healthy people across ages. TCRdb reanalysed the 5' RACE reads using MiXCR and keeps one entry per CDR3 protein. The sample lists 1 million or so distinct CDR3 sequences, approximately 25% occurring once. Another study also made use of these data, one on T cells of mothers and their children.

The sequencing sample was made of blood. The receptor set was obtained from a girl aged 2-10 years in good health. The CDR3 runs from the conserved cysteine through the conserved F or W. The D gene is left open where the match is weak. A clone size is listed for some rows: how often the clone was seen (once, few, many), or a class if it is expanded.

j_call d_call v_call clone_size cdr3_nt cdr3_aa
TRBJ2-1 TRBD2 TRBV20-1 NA TGCAGTGCCCGAAGGACTAGCGGGGGCTTTGGGCAGTTCTTC CSARRTSGGFGQFF
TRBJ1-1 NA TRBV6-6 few TGTGCCAGCAGTTACAACAGGGTATCCGCTGAAGCTTTCTTT CASSYNRVSAEAFF
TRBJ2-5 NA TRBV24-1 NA TGTGCCACCAGTCCAGGGGACGCTTTGTACCAAGAGACCCAGTACTTC CATSPGDALYQETQYF
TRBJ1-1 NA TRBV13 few TGTGCCAGCAGCTCCAATAACAGGAACACTGAAGCTTTCTTT CASSSNNRNTEAFF
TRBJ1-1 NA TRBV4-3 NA TGCGCCAGCAGCCAATCCCGGAGGATCATGAACACTGAAGCTTTCTTT CASSQSRRIMNTEAFF
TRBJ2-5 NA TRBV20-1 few TGCAGTGCTAGAGATTTGGAGGGAGTAGAAGAGACCCAGTACTTC CSARDLEGVEETQYF
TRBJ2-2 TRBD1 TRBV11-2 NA TGTGCCAGCAGCTCAGGGGGAGCTTCGAACACCGGGGAGCTGTTTTTT CASSSGGASNTGELFF
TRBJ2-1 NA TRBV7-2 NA TGTGCCAGCAGCTTAGCCCCGGCTGCCCCCCACAATGAGCAGTTCTTC CASSLAPAAPHNEQFF
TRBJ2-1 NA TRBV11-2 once TGTGCCAGCAGCTTAGACCCCTCGGCGGGTCCTCGGGATGAGCAGTTCTTC CASSLDPSAGPRDEQFF
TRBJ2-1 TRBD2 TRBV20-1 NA TGCAGTGCTCGCGGGACTAGCGGGAGAGGGAACAATGAGCAGTTCTTC CSARGTSGRGNNEQFF
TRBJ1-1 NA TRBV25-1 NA TGTGCCAGCAGTGAAATAGGGGGTTGGGGAGCTTTCTTT CASSEIGGWGAFF
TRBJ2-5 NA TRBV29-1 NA TGTAGCGTTGAGGATATGGGGCTATCCCTTAGATTC CSVEDMGLSLRF
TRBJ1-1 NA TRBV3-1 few TGTGCCAGCAACCTTGGAACCAACACTGAAGCTTTCTTT CASNLGTNTEAFF
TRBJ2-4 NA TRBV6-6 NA TGTGCCAGTACCTTTGACGGAGCCCTAGCCAAAAACATTCAGTACTTC CASTFDGALAKNIQYF
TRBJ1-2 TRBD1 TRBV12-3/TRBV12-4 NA TGTGCCAGCAGAGGGGACAGGGGGCTCTCAGGATCGGGTGGCTACACCTTC CASRGDRGLSGSGGYTF
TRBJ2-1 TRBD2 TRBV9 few TGTGCCAGCAGCGCGGGGGGGTCTAGCGGGATCCTGAATGAGCAGTTCTTC CASSAGGSSGILNEQFF
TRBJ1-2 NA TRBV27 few TGTGCCAGTTCACCTTCCGCGAGAGCTAACTATGGCTACACCTTC CASSPSARANYGYTF
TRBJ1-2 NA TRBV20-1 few TGCAGTGCTCTAGACCCCGAGGAGGGCTACACCTTC CSALDPEEGYTF
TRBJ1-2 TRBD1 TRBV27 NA TGTGCCAGCAGTCTCATCTACACAGGGGGCTATGGCTACACCTTC CASSLIYTGGYGYTF
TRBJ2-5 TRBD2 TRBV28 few TGTGCCAGCCGGGGATGGGCTAGCGGTCCCCAAGAGACCCAGTACTTC CASRGWASGPQETQYF
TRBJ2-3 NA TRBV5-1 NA TGCGCCAGCAGCTTGCAGCAGGGGATGGAAGATACGCAGTATTTT CASSLQQGMEDTQYF
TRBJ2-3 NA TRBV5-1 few TGCGCCAGCAGCTCGGTGGGACGTACACAACCCCCCGATACGCAGTATTTT CASSSVGRTQPPDTQYF
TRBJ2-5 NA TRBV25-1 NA TGTGCCAGCAGCCAGCGTTTCGAGGAGACCCAGTACTTC CASSQRFEETQYF
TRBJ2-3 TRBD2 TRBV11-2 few TGTGCCAGCAGCTCCCAAGCGGGGGCGATGACAGATACGCAGTATTTT CASSSQAGAMTDTQYF
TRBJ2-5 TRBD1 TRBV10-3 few TGTGCCATCAGTGTAGGGGACAGGGTGAGAGGAGAGACCCAGTACTTC CAISVGDRVRGETQYF
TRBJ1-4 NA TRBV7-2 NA TGTGCCAGCAGCCAGCCTGGGGAAAAACTGTTTTTT CASSQPGEKLFF
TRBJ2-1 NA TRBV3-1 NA TGTGCCAGCACCCCATCTGGGGATGAGCAGTTCTTC CASTPSGDEQFF
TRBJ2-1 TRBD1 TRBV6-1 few TGTGCCAGCAGTGGAATACAGGGGGCCGATGAGCAGTTCTTC CASSGIQGADEQFF
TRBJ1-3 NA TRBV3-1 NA TGTGCCAGCAGCCAAGTCCCGGGTGGGTCCAAGCCTGGCTCTGGAAACACCATATATTTT CASSQVPGGSKPGSGNTIYF
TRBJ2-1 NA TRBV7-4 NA TGTGCCAGCACCGAGCCAACAGCCACCTACAATGAGCAGTTCTTC CASTEPTATYNEQFF
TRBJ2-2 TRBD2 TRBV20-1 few TGCAGTGCTAGAGAAGGGGGCGGGAGGGCCGCCGGGGAGCTGTTTTTT CSAREGGGRAAGELFF
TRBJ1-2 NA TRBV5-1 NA TGCGCCAGCAGCTTTGGAGGGGAGAGCGGCTACACCTTC CASSFGGESGYTF
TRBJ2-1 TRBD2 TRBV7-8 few TGTGCCAGCAGCTTAGAGGCGCGGCTAGCGGGACCGCAGTTCTTC CASSLEARLAGPQFF
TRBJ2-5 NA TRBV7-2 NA TGTGCCAGCAGCTTAGGGGTGTCGGCAGGGTCGTTTTGGGAGACCCAGTACTTC CASSLGVSAGSFWETQYF
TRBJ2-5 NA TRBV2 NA TGTGCCAGCAGTGAATATGGGGGCAGGTACCAAGAGACCCAGTACTTC CASSEYGGRYQETQYF
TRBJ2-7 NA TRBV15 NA TGTGCCACCAGCAGAGATAACGCCAGGGGCGGGCACGAGCAGTACTTC CATSRDNARGGHEQYF
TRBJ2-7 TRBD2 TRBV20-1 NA TGCAGTGTTGTAGACGGGAGCGGGAGTAACTACGAGCAGTACTTC CSVVDGSGSNYEQYF
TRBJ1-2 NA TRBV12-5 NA TGTGCTAGTGGACCTGGGACAAACTATGGCTACACCTTC CASGPGTNYGYTF
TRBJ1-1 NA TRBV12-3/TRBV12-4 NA TGTGCCAGCAGTCGTTCTCCCCCAGAAGCTTTCTTT CASSRSPPEAFF
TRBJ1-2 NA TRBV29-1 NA TGCAGCGTTGAGGATCGCTTAACCGGGAGCTACACCTTC CSVEDRLTGSYTF